A single sample gave rise to the 8 T cell receptor beta chains below, sequenced in a study of blood T cell repertoires in COVID-19. The repertoire was sequenced with immunoSEQ multiplex PCR; TCRdb's copy has only in-frame clones and lacks some. This sample has roughly 440,000 clones, with about 87% found just once. Sequencing was done on a sample of peripheral blood. The receptors originated from a woman in her fifties or sixties with COVID-19, enrolled during active disease.

The chain joins TRBV28 to TRBJ1-2, with D perhaps TRBD1 (5 bases). CDR3 length: 14 amino acids. From germline, CDR1 is MDHEN and CDR2 SYDVKM. Trimming removed 2 bases from V and 4 bases from J, with 11 bases in between. The CDR3 here is CASSLRGAGYGYTF. In DNA, the CDR3 is TGTGCCAGCAGTTTAAGGGGCGCCGGCTATGGCTACACCTTC.

The J gene is TRBJ2-1, the V gene TRBV6-5; 7 bases match TRBD2. The ends lost 8 bases at V and 14 bases at J; junction bases unmatched: 9. From germline, CDR1 is MNHEY and CDR2 SVGAGI. CDR3 size: 11 residues. CDR3 sequence reads: CASSTGGLEFF. In nucleotides, the CDR3 is TGTGCCAGCTCGACGGGGGGTCTCGAGTTCTTC.

The J gene is TRBJ2-1, the V gene TRBV15; D gene uncertain. V lost 0 bases and J lost 7, with 7 bases in between. CDR1 is LNHNV, CDR2 YYDKDF, per germline (reference sequence). The CDR3 runs 13 residues. CDR3: CATSRDARNEQFF. The CDR3 region has the DNA TGTGCCACCAGCAGAGATGCTAGGAATGAGCAGTTCTTC.

The chain links TRBV11-3 to TRBJ2-1; 7 bases are shared with TRBD1. Looked up from germline, CDR1 is SGHNT and CDR2 is YENEEA. The CDR3 is made up of 18 amino acids. The trim removed 1 base at V and 4 bases at J, leaving 13 bases unmatched. Here the CDR3 DNA reads TGTGCCAGCAGCTTAGGGGACAGCAATGGAGGTTTGTACAATGAGCAGTTCTTC. Translation gives CASSLGDSNGGLYNEQFF.

The V call is TRBV6-1, the J call TRBJ2-3; D is perhaps TRBD1 (5 bases). The CDR3 covers 15 residues. V dropped 0 bases and J dropped 6 bases, with 13 bases sitting between them. Germline V CDR1 and CDR2: MNHNS, SASEGT. The DNA for the CDR3 is TGTGCCAGCAGTGAAGCGCTTCGGGCAGGGGATACGCAGTATTTT. This codes for CASSEALRAGDTQYF.

V and J are TRBV7-9 and TRBJ1-4, with 9 bases aligning to TRBD1. CDR3 length: 14 amino acids. With 6 bases clipped from V and 8 bases from J, the junction kept 7 bases outside the gene matches. Germline V CDR1 and CDR2: SEHNR, FQNEAQ (reference sequence). CDR3 in amino acids: CASSLDRGPEKLFF. CDR3 DNA sequence: TGTGCCAGCAGTTTGGACAGGGGACCCGAAAAACTGTTTTTT.

The chain couples TRBV3-1 (or the pseudogene TRBV3-2) to TRBJ2-1; D is unresolved. From germline, CDR1 is LGHDT and CDR2 YNNKEL (reference sequence). V was cut by 1 base and J by 9 bases, with 13 bases left in between. The CDR3 length is 14 residues. CDR3 sequence reads: CASSQVSQQGEQFF. For the CDR3, the DNA is TGTGCCAGCAGCCAAGTATCACAGCAAGGTGAGCAGTTCTTC.

The V gene is TRBV6-5, the J gene TRBJ1-2; 7 nucleotides match TRBD1. Germline V gene sequence: CDR1 MNHEY, CDR2 SVGAGI. The length of the CDR3 is 13 residues. J lost 7 bases, V lost 8 bases, and 10 bases had no gene match. This CDR3 reads CASQLGQSAGYTF. As DNA, the CDR3 is TGTGCCAGCCAGTTGGGACAGTCCGCTGGCTACACCTTC.